Listed below are T cell receptor beta chains from one sample, sequenced in a study of PD-1 blockade in classical Hodgkin lymphoma. This table comes from immunoSEQ multiplex PCR, and its TCRdb copy is limited to in-frame clones, with some not included. The sample lists about 15,000 clones, over 60% occurring once. Sequencing used peripheral blood mononuclear cells (PBMCs), obtained at baseline. These receptors originate from a human donor with classical Hodgkin lymphoma. Each CDR3 is given with its conserved first and last residue. A D gene is named only where the DNA matches it firmly. A clone size is listed for some rows: how often the clone was seen (once, few, many), or a class if it is expanded.

d_gene: NA
abundance: NA
v_gene: TRBV6-4
j_gene: TRBJ2-2
CDR3aa: CASSPGETGELFF
CDR3nt: TGTGCCAGCAGTCCCGGGGAGACCGGGGAGCTGTTTTTT

d_gene: NA
abundance: NA
v_gene: TRBV28
j_gene: TRBJ1-5
CDR3aa: CASSDAQGPEEPQHF
CDR3nt: TGTGCCAGCAGTGACGCCCAGGGACCTGAAGAGCCCCAGCATTTT

d_gene: TRBD2
abundance: NA
v_gene: TRBV6-6
j_gene: TRBJ2-3
CDR3aa: CASRARLAGADTQYF
CDR3nt: TGTGCCAGCAGGGCCCGACTAGCGGGAGCCGATACGCAGTATTTT

d_gene: NA
abundance: NA
v_gene: TRBV6-5
j_gene: TRBJ2-1
CDR3aa: CASSSDSSSYNEQFF
CDR3nt: TGTGCCAGCAGCTCAGACAGTAGCTCCTACAATGAGCAGTTCTTC

d_gene: TRBD1
abundance: NA
v_gene: TRBV27
j_gene: TRBJ1-6
CDR3aa: CASSLRQGVVSPLHF
CDR3nt: TGTGCCAGCAGTCTCCGACAGGGGGTTGTTTCACCCCTCCACTTT

d_gene: TRBD1
abundance: NA
v_gene: TRBV29-1
j_gene: TRBJ2-1
CDR3aa: CSVRTGAPEQFF
CDR3nt: TGCAGCGTGAGGACAGGGGCTCCGGAGCAGTTCTTC

d_gene: NA
abundance: NA
v_gene: TRBV6-5
j_gene: TRBJ2-7
CDR3aa: CASSYINPPLYEQYF
CDR3nt: TGTGCCAGCAGTTACATTAACCCCCCCCTCTACGAGCAGTACTTC

d_gene: NA
abundance: medium-sized
v_gene: TRBV29-1
j_gene: TRBJ1-1
CDR3aa: CSVGGAGSRPEAFF
CDR3nt: TGCAGCGTTGGGGGGGCAGGGAGCAGACCTGAAGCTTTCTTT

d_gene: TRBD1
abundance: NA
v_gene: TRBV29-1
j_gene: TRBJ1-4
CDR3aa: CSVGYGTANEKLFF
CDR3nt: TGCAGCGTCGGTTACGGGACAGCAAATGAAAAACTGTTTTTT

d_gene: NA
abundance: NA
v_gene: TRBV6-5
j_gene: TRBJ2-7
CDR3aa: CASSSEGGPYEQYF
CDR3nt: TGTGCCAGCAGTTCCGAAGGCGGACCCTACGAGCAGTACTTC

d_gene: TRBD2
abundance: NA
v_gene: TRBV28
j_gene: TRBJ2-5
CDR3aa: CASSDGLGQETQYF
CDR3nt: TGTGCCAGCAGTGATGGACTAGGCCAAGAGACCCAGTACTTC

d_gene: NA
abundance: NA
v_gene: TRBV5-1
j_gene: TRBJ2-3
CDR3aa: CASREGGGDADTQYF
CDR3nt: TGCGCCAGCCGCGAAGGGGGAGGGGACGCAGATACGCAGTATTTT

d_gene: NA
abundance: few
v_gene: TRBV10-3
j_gene: TRBJ1-2
CDR3aa: CAISESAAAYYGYTF
CDR3nt: TGTGCCATCAGTGAGTCGGCGGCAGCCTACTATGGCTACACCTTC

d_gene: NA
abundance: NA
v_gene: TRBV30
j_gene: TRBJ1-6
CDR3aa: CAWNPQKEHLHF
CDR3nt: TGTGCCTGGAACCCCCAAAAGGAACACCTCCACTTT

d_gene: TRBD1
abundance: NA
v_gene: TRBV4-2
j_gene: TRBJ1-1
CDR3aa: CASSHALGQMNTEAFF
CDR3nt: TGTGCCAGCAGCCACGCCCTGGGACAGATGAACACTGAAGCTTTCTTT

d_gene: TRBD1
abundance: NA
v_gene: TRBV6-5
j_gene: TRBJ2-7
CDR3aa: CASRPRGDRVYEQYF
CDR3nt: TGTGCCAGCAGACCTCGGGGGGACAGGGTCTACGAGCAGTACTTC

d_gene: NA
abundance: once
v_gene: TRBV27
j_gene: TRBJ1-1
CDR3aa: CASSLQGSGTEAFF
CDR3nt: TGTGCCAGCAGTTTACAGGGGTCGGGAACTGAAGCTTTCTTT

d_gene: TRBD2
abundance: few
v_gene: TRBV4-2
j_gene: TRBJ2-3
CDR3aa: CASSQGTSGDTQYF
CDR3nt: TGTGCCAGCAGCCAGGGGACTAGCGGAGATACGCAGTATTTT

d_gene: NA
abundance: NA
v_gene: TRBV7-2
j_gene: TRBJ2-5
CDR3aa: CASRPGPLETQYF
CDR3nt: TGTGCCAGCAGGCCCGGGCCCCTGGAGACCCAGTACTTC

d_gene: NA
abundance: NA
v_gene: TRBV30
j_gene: TRBJ2-3
CDR3aa: CALDRKTDTQYF
CDR3nt: TGTGCCCTAGACCGAAAAACAGATACGCAGTATTTT

d_gene: TRBD2
abundance: NA
v_gene: TRBV7-9
j_gene: TRBJ2-1
CDR3aa: CASSLGTSGYNEQFF
CDR3nt: TGTGCCAGCAGCTTAGGGACTAGCGGTTACAATGAGCAGTTCTTC

d_gene: NA
abundance: NA
v_gene: TRBV7-9
j_gene: TRBJ1-4
CDR3aa: CASSPAGFRENEKLFF
CDR3nt: TGTGCCAGCAGCCCCGCCGGATTTAGGGAAAACGAAAAACTGTTTTTT

d_gene: NA
abundance: NA
v_gene: TRBV5-1
j_gene: TRBJ1-4
CDR3aa: CASSLVEGGEKLFF
CDR3nt: TGCGCCAGCAGCTTGGTGGAGGGCGGCGAAAAACTGTTTTTT

d_gene: NA
abundance: NA
v_gene: TRBV6-1
j_gene: TRBJ1-1
CDR3aa: CASSENLRSRAFF
CDR3nt: TGTGCCAGCAGTGAGAATTTGAGGTCGCGGGCTTTCTTT

d_gene: TRBD2
abundance: NA
v_gene: TRBV6-6
j_gene: TRBJ2-7
CDR3aa: CASSVSGRTYF
CDR3nt: TGTGCCAGCAGTGTTAGCGGGAGGACGTACTTC

d_gene: NA
abundance: NA
v_gene: TRBV19
j_gene: TRBJ2-7
CDR3aa: CASGIPRAPKHEQYF
CDR3nt: TGTGCCAGCGGGATACCTAGAGCTCCCAAGCACGAGCAGTACTTC

d_gene: NA
abundance: medium-sized
v_gene: TRBV28
j_gene: TRBJ2-1
CDR3aa: CASRLNIGDEQFF
CDR3nt: TGTGCCAGCAGACTCAATATCGGGGATGAGCAGTTCTTC

d_gene: TRBD2
abundance: NA
v_gene: TRBV7-8
j_gene: TRBJ2-1
CDR3aa: CASSLPRRLAGRYNEQFF
CDR3nt: TGTGCCAGCAGCTTACCACGCCGACTAGCGGGTCGTTACAATGAGCAGTTCTTC

d_gene: NA
abundance: NA
v_gene: TRBV27
j_gene: TRBJ2-1
CDR3aa: CASSLRAAYNEQFF
CDR3nt: TGTGCCAGCAGTTTACGGGCAGCCTACAATGAGCAGTTCTTC

d_gene: TRBD1
abundance: NA
v_gene: TRBV6-1
j_gene: TRBJ1-1
CDR3aa: CAITDRGLKEAFF
CDR3nt: TGTGCCATCACGGACAGGGGGCTGAAAGAAGCTTTCTTT

d_gene: NA
abundance: NA
v_gene: TRBV5-1
j_gene: TRBJ2-7
CDR3aa: CASSWDPGAYEQYF
CDR3nt: TGCGCCAGCAGCTGGGACCCTGGGGCCTACGAGCAGTACTTC

d_gene: TRBD1
abundance: NA
v_gene: TRBV6-6
j_gene: TRBJ2-2
CDR3aa: CASRQGAQGTGELFF
CDR3nt: TGTGCCAGCAGACAGGGGGCGCAGGGCACCGGGGAGCTGTTTTTT

d_gene: TRBD1
abundance: NA
v_gene: TRBV7-3
j_gene: TRBJ1-2
CDR3aa: CASSLGGQAYGYTF
CDR3nt: TGTGCCAGCAGCTTAGGGGGACAGGCCTATGGCTACACCTTC

d_gene: NA
abundance: NA
v_gene: TRBV5-4
j_gene: TRBJ2-5
CDR3aa: CASSPLWAPETQYF
CDR3nt: TGTGCCAGCAGCCCGCTGTGGGCCCCAGAGACCCAGTACTTC

d_gene: TRBD1
abundance: NA
v_gene: TRBV10-3
j_gene: TRBJ2-1
CDR3aa: CAISDPGQWLNEQFF
CDR3nt: TGTGCCATCAGTGACCCGGGACAGTGGCTTAATGAGCAGTTCTTC

d_gene: NA
abundance: once
v_gene: TRBV5-1
j_gene: TRBJ2-5
CDR3aa: CASRELGDSYQETQYF
CDR3nt: TGCGCCAGCAGAGAATTAGGAGATTCGTACCAAGAGACCCAGTACTTC

d_gene: TRBD1
abundance: NA
v_gene: TRBV5-4
j_gene: TRBJ2-5
CDR3aa: CASSLRQGGETQYF
CDR3nt: TGTGCCAGCAGCCTACGACAGGGTGGAGAGACCCAGTACTTC

d_gene: TRBD1
abundance: few
v_gene: TRBV11-2
j_gene: TRBJ1-2
CDR3aa: CASSLGEDRGLHGYTF
CDR3nt: TGTGCCAGCAGCTTAGGAGAGGACAGGGGATTACATGGCTACACCTTC

d_gene: NA
abundance: few
v_gene: TRBV28
j_gene: TRBJ1-3
CDR3aa: CASSWTGSLGNTIYF
CDR3nt: TGTGCCAGCAGTTGGACGGGGAGCCTTGGAAACACCATATATTTT

d_gene: TRBD1
abundance: few
v_gene: TRBV28
j_gene: TRBJ2-7
CDR3aa: CASSDRGLGAGRSYEQYF
CDR3nt: TGTGCCAGCAGTGACAGGGGGCTCGGGGCGGGTAGAAGTTACGAGCAGTACTTC

d_gene: TRBD2
abundance: NA
v_gene: TRBV7-2
j_gene: TRBJ2-7
CDR3aa: CASSASGTFSYEQYF
CDR3nt: TGTGCCAGCAGCGCCAGCGGGACCTTCTCCTACGAGCAGTACTTC

d_gene: NA
abundance: few
v_gene: TRBV10-3
j_gene: TRBJ2-1
CDR3aa: CAISEDSEQFF
CDR3nt: TGTGCCATCAGTGAGGACAGTGAGCAGTTCTTC

d_gene: NA
abundance: NA
v_gene: TRBV28
j_gene: TRBJ2-3
CDR3aa: CAHMRQGTDTQYF
CDR3nt: TGTGCCCACATGCGGCAGGGCACAGATACGCAGTATTTT

d_gene: NA
abundance: few
v_gene: TRBV9
j_gene: TRBJ2-7
CDR3aa: CASSPRARDEQYF
CDR3nt: TGTGCCAGCAGCCCCAGGGCGCGGGACGAGCAGTACTTC

d_gene: NA
abundance: NA
v_gene: TRBV28
j_gene: TRBJ2-5
CDR3aa: CASTPGVAPSETQYF
CDR3nt: TGTGCCAGCACCCCGGGAGTTGCTCCGTCAGAGACCCAGTACTTC

d_gene: NA
abundance: NA
v_gene: TRBV5-5
j_gene: TRBJ2-1
CDR3aa: CASSLNGLRGNEQFF
CDR3nt: TGTGCCAGCAGCCTCAACGGACTGAGGGGGAATGAGCAGTTCTTC

d_gene: NA
abundance: NA
v_gene: TRBV27
j_gene: TRBJ2-1
CDR3aa: CASSPTSYPYNEQFF
CDR3nt: TGTGCCAGCAGCCCAACTAGCTATCCCTACAATGAGCAGTTCTTC

d_gene: NA
abundance: NA
v_gene: TRBV27
j_gene: TRBJ2-2
CDR3aa: CASGAFTGELFF
CDR3nt: TGTGCCAGCGGAGCGTTCACCGGGGAGCTGTTTTTT

d_gene: TRBD2
abundance: NA
v_gene: TRBV10-1
j_gene: TRBJ2-1
CDR3aa: CASSETGTSGNNEQFF
CDR3nt: TGCGCCAGCAGTGAGACCGGGACTAGCGGGAACAATGAGCAGTTCTTC

d_gene: NA
abundance: NA
v_gene: TRBV4-1
j_gene: TRBJ2-1
CDR3aa: CASSPENNEQFF
CDR3nt: TGCGCCAGCAGCCCCGAAAACAATGAGCAGTTCTTC